This TCR beta chain is from a study of tumor and adjacent non-tumor tissue in lung cancer (dated by TCRdb to the late 2010s). For context, the study as a whole: By cancer type, the cohort comprised about 13 adenocarcinoma patients, 2 squamous cell carcinoma patients and 1 small cell lung cancer patient. The 15 or so patients were aged roughly 31 to 80 years, included about ten men and 5 women, and had TNM stage I to III disease. Sequencing produced 100 million to 150 million productive TCRbeta reads in total, an average of about 4 million reads per sample. Using bulk TCRbeta repertoires from some 16 lung cancer patients, the study set lung tumor tissue side by side with matched distant non-tumor lung tissue. Over 25 paired specimens, one tumor and one normal lung sample per patient, were profiled by TCRbeta CDR3 sequencing. Summary of the overall study and its limitations: TCR diversity (inverse Simpson) was significantly higher in tumor than in normal lung tissue (around 450 vs 160, P = 0.0075, Mann-Whitney U test). The top 100 clones accounted for a significantly larger cumulative portion of the repertoire in normal lung than in tumor tissue. Peripheral blood was not sequenced, so blood TCRbeta repertoires were not examined in the lung cancer patients of the study. Only around 15 patients were included in the cohort, and the need for larger samples and more detailed clinical data was noted by the authors. Younger patients had significantly higher TCR diversity, and higher tumor TCR diversity was associated with shorter overall and disease-free survival. The methods do not name the sequencing platform or mention unique molecular identifiers.

As concerns this clonotype: There is no known antigen for this receptor. No qualities accompany the bases; no much larger clone lies one base away.

The CDR3 runs 12 residues from the cysteine to the phenylalanine. This entry keeps only the CDR3 DNA: 36 bases, framed from base 1. The junction shows trimming of 2 bases on V and 14 bases on J, plus 16 bases between the germline ends. CDR1 DFQATT and CDR2 SNEGSKA were looked up in the germline V gene (reference sequence). The receptor library was made with multiplex PCR. The sequencing machine was an Illumina HiSeq 2500. TCRbeta libraries were built by three rounds of nested PCR using primers (Table S4), following protocols modified from ARM-PCR. Before sequencing, PCR products of 200-500 bp were excised from the gel and purified with the QIAquick gel extraction kit. Processing in the source paper ran as follows. Trimmomatic was used to clean the reads, FLASH was used to merge the reads into complete CDR3 sequences, and MiTCR was used to assign the reads to V(D)J germline segments. VDJtools was used to compute clonal diversity as the inverse Simpson's index. In-frame sequences without a premature stop codon were defined as productive reads. Through fastp at Q25 and MiXCR, TCRdb rebuilt clones from the public reads, retaining in-frame beta chains. All rows with the same CDR3 protein become a single entry with the most common DNA and genes. TCRdb assigned the V and J calls; the authors' analysis was not used. The sample table contains roughly 66,000 distinct CDR3 sequences; only one count was recorded for approximately 73% of them. The ten largest clones take up 28% of the sample.

RNA was extracted from bulk unsorted tissue and checked for quality with a NanoDrop ND-1000 and an Agilent 2100. Donors were newly diagnosed lung cancer patients admitted for thoracic surgery in China between August and November 2014, without prior chemotherapy. Anyone who had undergone radiotherapy or chemotherapy before, or who had another cancer at the same time, was left out of the study. Surgical tissue pieces of about 1-2.1 cm3 were preserved in RNAlater solution and were kept at -80 degrees C until use. The receptor comes from a man aged 60 to 75 with non-small cell lung cancer. The sample was lung tumor tissue. In this chain, TRBV20-1 is recombined with TRBJ2-1; no D gene call is confident. The DNA sequence is given as TGCAGTGCTAGAACCCTAGTAACAGAGGAGTTCTTC. It codes for CSARTLVTEEFF.